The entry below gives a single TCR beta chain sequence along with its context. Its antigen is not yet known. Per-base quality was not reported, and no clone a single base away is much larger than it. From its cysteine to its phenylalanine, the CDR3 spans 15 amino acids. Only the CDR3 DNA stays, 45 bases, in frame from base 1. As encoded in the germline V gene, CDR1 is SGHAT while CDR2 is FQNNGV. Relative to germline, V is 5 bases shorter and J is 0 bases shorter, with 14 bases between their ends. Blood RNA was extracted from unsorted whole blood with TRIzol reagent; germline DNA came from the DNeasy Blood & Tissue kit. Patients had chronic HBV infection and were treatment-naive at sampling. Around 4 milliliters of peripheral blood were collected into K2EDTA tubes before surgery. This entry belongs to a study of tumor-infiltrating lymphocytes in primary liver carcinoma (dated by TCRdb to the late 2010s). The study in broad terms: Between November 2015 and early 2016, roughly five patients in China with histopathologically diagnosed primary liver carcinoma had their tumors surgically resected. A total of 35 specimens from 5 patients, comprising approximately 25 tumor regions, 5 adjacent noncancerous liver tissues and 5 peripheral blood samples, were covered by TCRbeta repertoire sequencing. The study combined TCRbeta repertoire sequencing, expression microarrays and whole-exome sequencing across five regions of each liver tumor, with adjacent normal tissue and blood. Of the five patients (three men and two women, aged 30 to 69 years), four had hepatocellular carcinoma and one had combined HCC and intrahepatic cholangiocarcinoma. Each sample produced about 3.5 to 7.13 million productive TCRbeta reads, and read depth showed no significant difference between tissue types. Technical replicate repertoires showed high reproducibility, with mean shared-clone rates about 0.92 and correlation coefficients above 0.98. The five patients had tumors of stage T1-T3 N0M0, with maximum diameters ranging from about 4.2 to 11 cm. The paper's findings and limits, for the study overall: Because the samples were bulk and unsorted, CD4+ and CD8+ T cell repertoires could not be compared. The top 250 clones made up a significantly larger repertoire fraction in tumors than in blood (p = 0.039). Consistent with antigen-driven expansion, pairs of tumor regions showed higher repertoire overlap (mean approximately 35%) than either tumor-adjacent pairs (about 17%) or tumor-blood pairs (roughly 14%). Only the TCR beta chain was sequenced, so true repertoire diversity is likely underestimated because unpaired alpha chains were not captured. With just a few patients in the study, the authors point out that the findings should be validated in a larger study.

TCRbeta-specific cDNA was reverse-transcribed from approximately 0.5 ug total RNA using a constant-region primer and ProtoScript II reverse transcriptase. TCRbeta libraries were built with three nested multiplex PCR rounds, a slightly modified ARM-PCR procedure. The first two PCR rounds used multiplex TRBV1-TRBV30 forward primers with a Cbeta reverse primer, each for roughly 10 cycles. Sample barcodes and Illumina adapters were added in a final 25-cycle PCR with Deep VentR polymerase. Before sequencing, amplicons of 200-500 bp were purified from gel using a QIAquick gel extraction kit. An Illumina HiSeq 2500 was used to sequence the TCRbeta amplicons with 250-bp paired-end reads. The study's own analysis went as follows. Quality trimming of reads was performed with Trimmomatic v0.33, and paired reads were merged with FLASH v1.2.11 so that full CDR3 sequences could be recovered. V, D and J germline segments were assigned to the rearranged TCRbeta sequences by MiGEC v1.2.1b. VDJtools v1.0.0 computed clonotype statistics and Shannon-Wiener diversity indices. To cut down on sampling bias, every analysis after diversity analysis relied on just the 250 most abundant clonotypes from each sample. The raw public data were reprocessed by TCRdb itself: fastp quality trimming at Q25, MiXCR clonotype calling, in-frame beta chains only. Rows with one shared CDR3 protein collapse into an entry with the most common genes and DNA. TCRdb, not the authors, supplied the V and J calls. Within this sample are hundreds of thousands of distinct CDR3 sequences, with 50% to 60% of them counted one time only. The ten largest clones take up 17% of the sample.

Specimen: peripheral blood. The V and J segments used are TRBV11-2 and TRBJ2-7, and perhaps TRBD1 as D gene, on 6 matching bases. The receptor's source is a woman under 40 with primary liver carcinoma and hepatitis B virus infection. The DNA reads TGTGCCAGCAGCACTAGACAGGCCAGCTCCTACGAGCAGTACTTC. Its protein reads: CASSTRQASSYEQYF.